What follows are 28 T cell receptor beta chains derived from one specimen sequenced in a study of blood T cells in healthy people across ages. A second PCR of about 6 to 11 cycles used a sample-barcoded 5' primer and a J-beta primer mix. MiXCR, run by TCRdb on the 5' RACE reads, gives a single entry per CDR3 protein. The sample lists hundreds of thousands of distinct CDR3 sequences; about 62% were seen once. Sequencing used blood. The origin of the receptors is a man aged 25 to 40 in good health.

This clonotype was detected once. The rearrangement links TRBV3-1 to TRBJ2-1; 9 bases match TRBD2. From germline, CDR1 is LGHDT and CDR2 YNNKEL (reference sequence). J gave up 6 bases and V 2 bases, and 2 bases lay outside the gene matches. This CDR3 has 14 amino acids. CDR3 residues: CASSQRLAANEQFF. The CDR3 nucleotides read TGTGCCAGCAGCCAAAGACTAGCGGCCAATGAGCAGTTCTTC.

This rearrangement joins TRBV7-9 to TRBJ2-3, with 9 bases fitting TRBD2. This CDR3 contains 16 residues. The J segment lost 1 base and the V segment lost 6 bases, leaving 8 bases of the junction unmatched. CDR1 is SEHNR, CDR2 FQNEAQ, per germline (reference sequence). The CDR3 region has the DNA TGTGCCAGCAGTCATCGTAGCGGGAGCCGCACAGATACGCAGTATTTT. It specifies CASSHRSGSRTDTQYF.

The chain links TRBV29-1 to TRBJ1-4, with D unclear. V lost 4 bases and J lost 8, with 14 bases in between. Germline values: CDR1 SQVTM, CDR2 ANQGSEA. This CDR3 spans 13 amino acids. As DNA, the CDR3 is TGCAGCGTTGGCGGGCGAGCTGGGGAAAAACTGTTTTTT. This sequence encodes CSVGGRAGEKLFF.

V gene TRBV14 combines with J gene TRBJ1-2; unclear D gene. The CDR3 loop spans 13 amino acids. With 0 bases removed from V and 4 bases from J, the gap between germline ends came to 6 bases. Germline CDR1 reads SGHDN; CDR2 reads FVKESK. CDR3 sequence (DNA): TGTGCCAGCAGCCAAGACGGCTTCTATGGCTACACCTTC. Translating it yields CASSQDGFYGYTF.

This chain links TRBV20-1 with TRBJ2-7; the match to TRBD1 covers 8 bases. The J segment lost 4 bases and the V segment lost 6 bases, leaving 11 bases of the junction unmatched. Germline V gene data show CDR1 as DFQATT and CDR2 as SNEGSKA (reference sequence). The CDR3 spans 14 residues. CDR3 sequence reads: CSALPGTGAYEQYF. The CDR3 DNA is TGCAGTGCGCTTCCCGGGACAGGCGCTTACGAGCAGTACTTC.

The rearrangement joins TRBV20-1 to TRBJ2-5; 7 bases match TRBD1. The CDR3 covers 16 residues. With V trimmed by 6 bases and J by 5 bases, 18 bases remained unmatched. Germline loops: CDR1 DFQATT, CDR2 SNEGSKA (reference sequence). Here the CDR3 DNA reads TGCAGTGCGCCAAACGGACAGGTGGGAGCCGGGGAGACCCAGTACTTC. Translation gives CSAPNGQVGAGETQYF.

There are a few counts of this clonotype. This chain joins TRBV27 and TRBJ2-1; no clear D gene. V shed 5 bases and J shed 5 bases, with 16 bases lying between them. This CDR3 spans 15 amino acids. Germline CDR1 is MNHEY and CDR2 is SMNVEV (reference sequence). This CDR3 reads CASSDWTAFHNEQFF. CDR3 sequence (DNA): TGTGCCAGCAGTGACTGGACGGCTTTCCACAATGAGCAGTTCTTC.

The sample holds one count of this clonotype. V gene TRBV6-5 combines with J gene TRBJ1-2; D not certain. The CDR3 has 14 amino acids. Germline V gene sequence: CDR1 MNHEY, CDR2 SVGAGI. V was cut by 6 bases and J by 7 bases, with 18 bases left in between. The CDR3 is CASRAAGQGIGYTF. The CDR3 DNA reads TGTGCCAGCAGGGCGGCCGGCCAAGGGATTGGCTACACCTTC.

The chain has TRBV28 and TRBJ2-6, with D uncertain. This CDR3 has 19 residues. The ends were cut back, 5 bases at V and 0 bases at J, with 20 bases in the middle. The germline V gene has CDR1 MDHEN and CDR2 SYDVKM. The CDR3 DNA follows: TGTGCCAGCAGTGTCCTGGGGTTCAGGCGTGCCTCTGGGGCCAACGTCCTGACTTTC. Residues: CASSVLGFRRASGANVLTF.

This chain uses TRBV7-9 with TRBJ2-7, with D perhaps TRBD2 (5 bases). This CDR3 region has 15 residues. The V gene lost 4 bases and the J gene lost 2 bases, with 15 bases spanning the gap. Germline CDR1 and CDR2: SEHNR and FQNEAQ (reference sequence). CDR3 DNA: TGTGCCAGCAGCTATGGAGTTGAGGGCCCCTACGAGCAGTACTTC. It is translated as CASSYGVEGPYEQYF.

The rearrangement links TRBV12-3 or TRBV12-4 to TRBJ2-7, with 8 positions matching TRBD1. Trimming took 6 bases from V and 5 from J; bases not matched to a gene: 12. The CDR3 is made up of 15 amino acids. The CDR3 bases are TGTGCCAGCAGCCTAATACCGGGACAGGCCCACGAGCAGTACTTC. Translating it yields CASSLIPGQAHEQYF.

The rearrangement joins TRBV11-2 to TRBJ2-3; a weak D match, TRBD1 (10 bases). This CDR3 is 19 amino acids long. The germline V gene encodes CDR1 SGHAT and CDR2 FQNNGV. Trimming removed 5 bases at V and 2 bases at J, with 26 bases between. This chain's CDR3 is CASSGQGGVWTSDTDTQYF. In DNA form, the CDR3 reads TGTGCCAGCAGCGGACAGGGGGGAGTCTGGACTAGCGACACAGATACGCAGTATTTT.

The chain has TRBV5-1 and TRBJ2-5; a weak D match, TRBD1 (5 bases). Germline-derived CDR1 and CDR2 are SGHRS and YFSETQ. The ends were cut back, 2 bases at V and 1 base at J, with 9 bases in the middle. The CDR3 has 14 amino acids. The CDR3 bases are TGCGCCAGCAGCTTTGGGGCTATCCAAGAGACCCAGTACTTC. It translates to CASSFGAIQETQYF.

At least ten counts were recorded for this clonotype. The chain carries TRBV7-2 and TRBJ2-7; D remains ambiguous. The CDR3 totals 12 residues. The V end lost 2 bases, the J end lost 3 bases, and 5 bases lay between the germline ends. In germline, CDR1 is SGHTA, CDR2 FQGNSA. CDR3 protein: CASSLTGYEQYF. CDR3 nucleotide sequence: TGTGCCAGCAGCTTAACTGGCTACGAGCAGTACTTC.

This clonotype was observed a few times. In DNA, the CDR3 is TGCGCCAGCAGCCAAGAACCAGGGCCAGGGGAAAAACTGTTTTTT. It yields the protein CASSQEPGPGEKLFF. This chain connects TRBV4-3 to TRBJ1-4; TRBD1 is a possible D gene (5 bases). Trimming stripped 0 bases from V and 8 bases from J, with 13 bases between. The CDR3 is 15 amino acids. Germline V gene lookup returns CDR1 LGHNA and CDR2 YSLEER.

Note on this clonotype: Relative to the germline gene, one junction end is altered; a read error may explain this. The chain is built from TRBV7-2 and TRBJ2-4; D may be TRBD1 or TRBD2 (6 bases each). The last part of the DNA fits TRBJ2-5 better; the J call may be wrong. The CDR3 spans 12 residues. Germline values: CDR1 SGHTA, CDR2 FQGNSA. CDR3 in amino acids: CASNIGGETQYF. The CDR3 region has the DNA TGTGCTAGCAACATAGGGGGGGAGACCCAGTACTTC.

This clonotype was counted between two and nine times. The genes are TRBV20-1 and TRBJ2-5, with 7 bases matching TRBD1. This CDR3 is 14 amino acids long. CDR1 and CDR2 (germline): DFQATT, SNEGSKA (reference sequence). The V segment lost 6 bases and the J segment 4 bases; nucleotides outside the gene matches: 11. The CDR3 DNA reads TGCAGTGCCCAGGAGAGGGACAGCATAGAGACCCAGTACTTC. Translation: CSAQERDSIETQYF.

V and J are TRBV18 and TRBJ2-7, with 9 positions matching TRBD1. CDR1 and CDR2 from the germline V gene are KGHSH and LQKENI. The CDR3 sequence is 15 residues long. Losses at the gene ends were 1 base for V and 5 bases for J; bases not matched to a gene: 6. The CDR3 loop reads CASSPRGDRAHEQYF. The CDR3, as DNA: TGTGCCAGCTCACCACGAGGGGACAGGGCCCACGAGCAGTACTTC.

A remark on this clonotype: With a much larger clone just one base away, this may be a read error. The chain carries TRBV7-2 and TRBJ2-5, with D possibly being TRBD2 (6 bases). Trimming shortened V by 4 bases and J by 11 bases, and 23 bases separated the two germline ends. CDR1 and CDR2 from the germline V gene are SGHTA and FQGNSA. CDR3 length: 15 amino acids. CDR3 region: CASSSRTGGVRGQYF. The CDR3 region has the DNA TGTGCCAGCAGCTCCCGGACCGGCGGGGTGCGCGGGCAGTACTTC. The variable domain in full, completed from reference TRBV7-2 and TRBJ2-5, reads GAGVSQSPSNKVTEKGKDVELRCDPISGHTALYWYRQSLGQGLEFLIYFQGNSAPDKSGLPSDRFSAERTGGSVSTLTIQRTQQEDSAVYLCASSSRTGGVRGQYFGPGTRLLVL.

As concerns this clonotype: The germline gene is not matched at one end of the junction; a read error may be the cause. The chain has TRBV5-6 and TRBJ2-6; the D gene is possibly TRBD1 (5 bases). The CDR3 length is 15 residues. The V gene's germline CDR1 is SGHDT and CDR2 YYEEEE. CDR3 DNA: TGTGCCAGCAGTCCCGATTTACCTGGGGCCAACGCCCTGACTTTC. Translation: CASSPDLPGANALTF.

This clonotype was counted between two and nine times. V gene TRBV14 combines with J gene TRBJ2-3; D is undetermined. Trimming removed 2 bases at V and 6 bases at J, with 3 bases between. Germline CDR1 and CDR2: SGHDN and FVKESK. The CDR3 has 11 residues. The CDR3 region is CASSQLDTQYF. CDR3 coding DNA: TGTGCCAGCAGCCAATTGGATACGCAGTATTTT.

As for this clonotype: The germline gene is not matched at one end of the junction; a read error may be the cause. The chain has TRBV7-9 and TRBJ1-6, with no clear D. The CDR3 consists of 13 residues. Germline CDR1 and CDR2: SEHNR and FQNEAQ (reference sequence). The CDR3 DNA reads TGTGCCCGCAGCTTAGACGGGAATTCACCCCTCCACTTT. Amino acid sequence: CARSLDGNSPLHF.

The chain couples TRBV7-2 to TRBJ2-4, with 10 bases fitting TRBD1. The DNA end favors TRBJ2-7, so the J call may be wrong. Germline values: CDR1 SGHTA, CDR2 FQGNSA. This CDR3 contains 15 residues. The CDR3 bases are TGTGCCAGCAGCTTAGAAGGGACAGGGGTCTACGAGCAGTACTTC. Protein sequence: CASSLEGTGVYEQYF.

This clonotype was seen only a few times. The V gene is TRBV7-2, the J gene TRBJ2-7; no definite D call. The CDR3 sequence is 14 residues long. CDR1 and CDR2 from the germline V gene are SGHTA and FQGNSA. Trimming removed 5 bases from V and 6 bases from J, with 17 bases in between. The DNA for the CDR3 is TGTGCCAGCAGCCCCCATGGGGTGGCACCCGAGCAGTACTTC. Residues: CASSPHGVAPEQYF.

The rearrangement joins TRBV11-2 to TRBJ1-4; possibly TRBD1 for D (6 bases). Germline V gene sequence: CDR1 SGHAT, CDR2 FQNNGV. The V end lost 5 bases, the J end lost 7 bases, and 14 bases lay between the germline ends. This CDR3 region has 14 residues. The CDR3 loop reads CASSPTTGGEKLFF. The CDR3 DNA sequence: TGTGCCAGCAGCCCCACGACAGGCGGTGAAAAACTGTTTTTT.

The rearrangement joins TRBV9 to TRBJ1-2; no definite D call. This CDR3 spans 15 amino acids. The germline V and J ends were trimmed by 1 base and 7 bases, with 17 bases remaining between them. Per germline, CDR1 SGDLS and CDR2 YYNGEE. The CDR3 DNA reads TGTGCCAGCAGCGTACAGGCAGGCCTGTCTCGTGGCTACACCTTC. It yields the protein CASSVQAGLSRGYTF.

V gene TRBV19 combines with J gene TRBJ2-1; 8 bases are shared with TRBD2. Germline V lookup: CDR1 LNHDA, CDR2 SQIVND (reference sequence). V was clipped by 3 bases and J by 2 bases; unmatched bases: 6. The CDR3 consists of 16 residues. The CDR3 nucleotides read TGTGCCAGTAGTATCCGGCGCGGGAGGACCTACAATGAGCAGTTCTTC. Translating it yields CASSIRRGRTYNEQFF. Variable domain in full (rest from reference TRBV19 and TRBJ2-1): DGGITQSPKYLFRKEGQNVTLSCEQNLNHDAMYWYRQDPGQGLRLIYYSQIVNDFQKGDIAEGYSVSREKKESFPLTVTSAQKNPTAFYLCASSIRRGRTYNEQFFGPGTRLTVL.

This clonotype has a handful of counts. The rearrangement uses TRBV6-6 and TRBJ1-6, with unresolved D. The CDR3 covers 16 residues. CDR1 MNHNY and CDR2 SVGAGI come from the germline V gene (reference sequence). Trimming removed 5 bases at V and 0 bases at J, with 11 bases between. In DNA form, the CDR3 reads TGTGCCAGCAGTGGCACCAAAAGCTCCTATAATTCACCCCTCCACTTT. Amino acid sequence: CASSGTKSSYNSPLHF.